Below, 20 T cell receptor beta chains from the same sample are listed, as sequenced in a study of shared clonotypes between healthy human individuals. The method was immunoSEQ multiplex PCR; TCRdb's version includes in-frame clones alone and lacks a portion of them. The sample contains about 380,000 clones, 96% of which appear only once. Source material: memory CD8+ T cells sorted from blood. Specified subset: CD45RO+ cells pooled with CCR7-negative TemRA cells. The receptors originated from a man younger than 45 in good health.

This clone appeared a single time. V and J are TRBV19 and TRBJ2-1; D unclear. The V and J ends lost 0 bases and 11 bases respectively, with 11 bases between them. This CDR3 has 13 amino acids. CDR1 and CDR2 (germline): LNHDA, SQIVND (reference sequence). The CDR3 is CASSIDRFSKQFF. The CDR3 nucleotides are TGTGCCAGTAGTATAGATCGTTTTTCCAAGCAGTTCTTC.

V is TRBV19 and J is TRBJ1-2; the match to TRBD1 covers 12 bases. Germline V gene sequence: CDR1 LNHDA, CDR2 SQIVND (reference sequence). The CDR3 sequence is 19 residues long. The V and J ends lost 3 bases and 4 bases, in that order; junction bases with no gene match: 15. CDR3 sequence reads: CASSIRSGQGAPDVYGYTF. CDR3 bases: TGTGCCAGTAGTATTAGATCGGGACAGGGGGCCCCGGACGTCTATGGCTACACCTTC.

The chain uses TRBV18 and TRBJ2-1; the D is unclear. CDR3 size: 14 residues. The V end was cut by 3 bases, the J end by 2 bases, with 8 bases between. Germline values: CDR1 KGHSH, CDR2 LQKENI. The CDR3 DNA reads as TGTGCCAGCTCACCCCCGAGGACCTACAATGAGCAGTTCTTC. Amino acid sequence: CASSPPRTYNEQFF.

The chain joins TRBV30 to TRBJ2-7, with D possibly matching TRBD1 (6 bases). Deletions cut 2 bases from V and 4 bases from J, with 15 bases between. The germline V gene encodes CDR1 GTSNPN and CDR2 SVGIG (reference sequence). The CDR3 is 14 residues long. CDR3 DNA sequence: TGTGCCTGGAGTTCCGGGACACCACCTTACGAGCAGTACTTC. Translated: CAWSSGTPPYEQYF.

V and J are TRBV11-3 and TRBJ2-3; D may be TRBD1 or TRBD2 (5 bases each). The CDR3 covers 15 residues. Germline V gene data show CDR1 as SGHNT and CDR2 as YENEEA. V was cut by 1 base and J by 4 bases, with 12 bases left in between. The CDR3 sequence is CASSLGQGEADTQYF. The CDR3 DNA follows: TGTGCCAGCAGCTTAGGCCAGGGAGAGGCAGATACGCAGTATTTT.

V is TRBV30 and J is TRBJ2-3; 8 bases map to TRBD1. Germline V lookup: CDR1 GTSNPN, CDR2 SVGIG (reference sequence). There are 15 residues in the CDR3. The junction had 5 bases not matched to a gene; V was cut back by 1 base and J by 2 bases. CDR3 bases: TGTGCCTGGAGTGGATGGACAGGGCTCACAGATACGCAGTATTTT. This codes for CAWSGWTGLTDTQYF.

The rearrangement joins TRBV10-3 to TRBJ1-2; the D gene is possibly TRBD1 (5 bases). The CDR3 sequence is 14 residues long. Trimming left V 4 bases short and J 5 bases short, with 14 bases between. Germline CDR1 ENHRY, CDR2 SYGVKD. CDR3 in DNA: TGTGCCATCAGTGTCGAAGGGGCGCGGTATGGCTACACCTTC. This translates into CAISVEGARYGYTF.

This rearrangement joins TRBV28 to TRBJ1-2, with D unclear. The CDR3 sequence is 13 residues long. V was cut by 3 bases and J by 4 bases, with 9 bases left in between. CDR1 is MDHEN and CDR2 is SYDVKM in the germline V gene. CDR3 loop: CASSLRRTYGYTF. For the CDR3, the DNA is TGTGCCAGCAGTTTGCGACGGACCTATGGCTACACCTTC.

The chain is built from TRBV28 and TRBJ2-6; tentative D call: TRBD1 (6 bases). The V end lost 3 bases, the J end lost 0 bases, and 6 bases lay between the germline ends. This CDR3 has 15 residues. Germline loops: CDR1 MDHEN, CDR2 SYDVKM. The CDR3 sequence: CASSLTGSGANVLTF. In DNA form, the CDR3 reads TGTGCCAGCAGTTTGACAGGCTCTGGGGCCAACGTCCTGACTTTC.

This chain joins TRBV28 and TRBJ1-1; 11 bases align to TRBD1. The CDR3 contains 12 residues. Germline V gives CDR1 MDHEN, CDR2 SYDVKM. Germline trimming cut 5 bases from V and 10 bases from J; bases unmatched to any gene: 3. CDR3 sequence (DNA): TGTGCCAGCAGTCGGACAGGGGGCGCAGCTTTCTTT. Translated: CASSRTGGAAFF.

This chain connects TRBV11-2 to TRBJ1-2; TRBD1 aligns across 9 bases. V was pared by 2 bases and J by 4 bases, with 8 bases of the junction left unmatched. The CDR3 totals 16 residues. Germline V gives CDR1 SGHAT, CDR2 FQNNGV. CDR3 in amino acids: CASSLTPDRGGYGYTF. CDR3 bases: TGTGCCAGCAGCTTAACCCCGGACAGGGGAGGCTATGGCTACACCTTC.

This chain connects TRBV10-2 to TRBJ2-1; perhaps TRBD2 as D (5 bases). Germline values: CDR1 WSHSY, CDR2 SAAADI. V gave up 8 bases and J gave up 4 bases, with 9 bases separating them. The CDR3 loop spans 12 amino acids. The CDR3 coding sequence is TGCGCCAGCGGAGGACTTTACAATGAGCAGTTCTTC. The encoded protein is CASGGLYNEQFF.

This clone was recorded once. The CDR3 sequence: CASSLERLVGNEQFF. Written as DNA, the CDR3 is TGTGCCAGCAGCTTGGAACGACTAGTGGGGAATGAGCAGTTCTTC. This chain uses TRBV7-9 with TRBJ2-1; weak D call: TRBD2 (6 bases). Germline-derived CDR1 and CDR2 are SEHNR and FQNEAQ (reference sequence). There are 15 residues in the CDR3. V shed 3 bases and J shed 7 bases, with 16 bases lying between them.

This clone was seen just once. This chain uses TRBV7-6 with TRBJ2-5, with 8 positions matching TRBD1. Trimming cost V 0 bases and J 3 bases; bases outside gene matches: 3. The CDR3 length is 15 residues. Germline V gene sequence: CDR1 SGHVS, CDR2 FNYEAQ. DNA of the CDR3: TGTGCCAGCAGCTTAGCGGGGACAGGCGAAGAGACCCAGTACTTC. It specifies CASSLAGTGEETQYF.

V is TRBV28 and J is TRBJ1-4, with 7 bases lining up with TRBD1. This CDR3 has 14 amino acids. After removal of 3 bases from V and 5 bases from J, the junction contained 3 bases not matched to a gene. Germline loops: CDR1 MDHEN, CDR2 SYDVKM. The CDR3 bases are TGTGCCAGCAGTTTTCCCAGGGGGAATGAAAAACTGTTTTTT. This encodes CASSFPRGNEKLFF.

The chain has TRBV6-5 and TRBJ1-1; the D is unclear. The V end was cut by 6 bases, the J end by 7 bases, with 12 bases between. CDR3 length equals 12 residues. Germline V gives CDR1 MNHEY, CDR2 SVGAGI. The CDR3 sequence is CASSRIGIEAFF. Written as DNA, the CDR3 is TGTGCCAGCAGCCGAATAGGGATTGAAGCTTTCTTT.

The count of this clone is one. The CDR3 nucleotides are TGTGCCATCAGTGAGTCGGGGGATGAGCAGTTCTTC. Protein sequence: CAISESGDEQFF. The gene calls are TRBV10-3 and TRBJ2-1; TRBD1 or TRBD2 may be the D gene (5 bases each). V was clipped by 0 bases and J by 8 bases, with 5 bases between them. The CDR3 contains 12 residues. Germline CDR1 ENHRY, CDR2 SYGVKD.

V gene TRBV5-6 combines with J gene TRBJ1-2; possible D gene TRBD1, 6 bases. The V gene's germline CDR1 is SGHDT and CDR2 YYEEEE. CDR3 length equals 14 residues. V was shortened by 3 bases and J by 6 bases, with 15 bases between the two germline ends. The CDR3 is CASSYGGGADGYTF. Written as DNA, the CDR3 is TGTGCCAGCAGCTATGGCGGGGGCGCCGATGGCTACACCTTC.

This chain joins TRBV28 and TRBJ2-1; TRBD1 matches 9 bases. The V gene's germline CDR1 is MDHEN and CDR2 SYDVKM. This CDR3 spans 15 amino acids. V gave up 6 bases and J gave up 1 base; unmatched junction bases: 4. In DNA, the CDR3 is TGTGCCAGCAGGGGGGGACAGGGTTCCTACAATGAGCAGTTCTTC. Protein product: CASRGGQGSYNEQFF.

This clone was detected only a few times. V is TRBV19 and J is TRBJ1-2; D is uncertain. Germline V gene lookup returns CDR1 LNHDA and CDR2 SQIVND (reference sequence). The CDR3 contains 11 residues. Trimming took 6 bases from V and 8 from J, leaving 10 bases between them. In DNA form, the CDR3 reads TGTGCCAGTAGCCGAGCCAGAGGCTACACCTTC. Its translation: CASSRARGYTF.